Below are 23 T cell receptor beta chains sequenced from a single sample in a study of blood T cell repertoires in COVID-19. Assay: immunoSEQ multiplex PCR; the TCRdb copy retains only in-frame clones and omits some. Here the sample spans more than 95,000 clones, more than 85% being singletons. The sample was peripheral blood. The source of these receptors is a man aged 50 or older with COVID-19, enrolled during active disease.

The chain employs TRBV5-1 and TRBJ2-1; TRBD2 matches at 15 bases. Germline V gene sequence: CDR1 SGHRS, CDR2 YFSETQ. The V and J ends lost 5 bases and 7 bases, in that order; junction bases with no gene match: 4. The CDR3 is 15 residues long. The DNA of the CDR3 is TGCGCCAGCAGTGGACTAGCGGGAGGGCCGAATGAGCAGTTCTTC. Residues: CASSGLAGGPNEQFF.

The chain employs TRBV28 and TRBJ2-7; TRBD2 matches 8 bases. J lost 1 base, V lost 10 bases, and 6 bases had no gene match. This CDR3 has 13 residues. In germline, CDR1 is MDHEN, CDR2 SYDVKM. This chain's CDR3 is CATGGEGSYEQYF. DNA for the CDR3: TGTGCCACCGGGGGGGAGGGATCCTACGAGCAGTACTTC. The entire variable domain, with the rest obtained from reference TRBV28 and TRBJ2-7, is as follows: DVKVTQSSRYLVKRTGEKVFLECVQDMDHENMFWYRQDPGLGLRLIYFSYDVKMKEKGDIPEGYSVSREKKERFSLILESASTNQTSMYLCATGGEGSYEQYFGPGTRLTVT.

This sequence joins TRBV4-2 and TRBJ2-3; TRBD2 matches 15 bases. The CDR3 totals 18 residues. Germline V gene sequence: CDR1 LGHNA, CDR2 YNFKEQ. Unmatched junction bases numbered 7, after V lost 1 base and J lost 5 bases. In DNA, the CDR3 is TGTGCCAGCAGCCAAGTGGGGACTAGCGGGAGGATGAGAGATACGCAGTATTTT. Protein: CASSQVGTSGRMRDTQYF.

The chain joins TRBV6-5 to TRBJ2-1; TRBD2 aligns across 8 bases. CDR3 length: 15 residues. CDR1 and CDR2 from the germline V gene are MNHEY and SVGAGI. The V gene end was trimmed by 0 bases and the J gene end by 5 bases; junction bases not matched to a gene: 3. CDR3 sequence: CASSYSVAGHNEQFF. As DNA, the CDR3 is TGTGCCAGCAGTTACTCGGTAGCGGGACACAATGAGCAGTTCTTC.

The CDR3 DNA reads TGTGCCAGCAGTTTAGGCGGGCACTATGGCTACACCTTC. This translates into CASSLGGHYGYTF. The chain has TRBV12-3 or TRBV12-4 and TRBJ1-2; no firm D call. The CDR3 extends over 13 amino acids. V was pared by 1 base and J by 3 bases, with 6 bases between.

The chain is built from TRBV11-2 and TRBJ2-7; D perhaps matches TRBD2 (6 bases). The germline V gene encodes CDR1 SGHAT and CDR2 FQNNGV. V was clipped by 5 bases and J by 2 bases, with 16 bases between them. The CDR3 loop spans 15 amino acids. CDR3 DNA sequence: TGTGCCAGCAGCCTTTATCCGGGAGTCACCTACGAGCAGTACTTC. This translates into CASSLYPGVTYEQYF.

The chain employs TRBV7-3 and TRBJ2-7; 10 bases are shared with TRBD1. Germline CDR1 reads SGHTA; CDR2 reads FQGTGA. V shed 4 bases, J shed 3 bases, and the junction held 6 bases outside the gene matches. The CDR3 length is 15 residues. The CDR3 sequence is CASSYAGTGDYEQYF. In DNA form, the CDR3 reads TGTGCCAGCAGCTACGCCGGGACAGGGGACTACGAGCAGTACTTC.

This clone was detected once. The V and J genes are TRBV6-5 and TRBJ1-1; 9 positions match TRBD1. Germline V gene data show CDR1 as MNHEY and CDR2 as SVGAGI. The junction had 6 bases not matched to a gene; V was cut back by 8 bases and J by 5 bases. This CDR3 has 13 amino acids. CDR3 in DNA: TGTGCCAGCGGCCGGGACAGGGAAACTGAAGCTTTCTTT. This encodes CASGRDRETEAFF.

This chain connects TRBV19 to TRBJ2-7; 8 bases are a match to TRBD2. Germline V CDR1 and CDR2: LNHDA, SQIVND (reference sequence). V lost 2 bases and J lost 6; bases outside the gene matches: 6. This CDR3 spans 14 amino acids. CDR3 sequence: CASSITGGPREQYF. The DNA of the CDR3 is TGTGCCAGTAGTATAACGGGAGGGCCCCGCGAGCAGTACTTC.

The rearrangement links TRBV9 to TRBJ2-2, with 10 bases lining up with TRBD2. The CDR3 spans 16 residues. Per the germline V gene, CDR1 is SGDLS and CDR2 is YYNGEE. V lost 3 bases and J lost 4; bases outside the gene matches: 6. In nucleotides, the CDR3 is TGTGCCAGCAGCGCGCAGACTAGCGGGTTCACCGGGGAGCTGTTTTTT. Its translation: CASSAQTSGFTGELFF.

V gene TRBV18 combines with J gene TRBJ1-1; 9 positions match TRBD1. The CDR3 has 14 amino acids. J gave up 4 bases and V 3 bases, and 3 bases lay outside the gene matches. The germline CDR1 and CDR2 sequences are KGHSH and LQKENI. The CDR3 nucleotides read TGTGCCAGCTCACCCGGGACAGGGTCCACTGAAGCTTTCTTT. Amino acid sequence: CASSPGTGSTEAFF.

This rearrangement joins TRBV30 to TRBJ2-7, with 7 bases matching TRBD2. The CDR3 totals 13 residues. J gave up 2 bases and V 7 bases, and 8 bases lay outside the gene matches. Per germline, CDR1 GTSNPN and CDR2 SVGIG (reference sequence). CDR3: CALSTGGPYEQYF. In DNA form, the CDR3 reads TGTGCCTTAAGCACGGGGGGTCCCTACGAGCAGTACTTC.

This chain links TRBV11-2 with TRBJ2-7; TRBD1 agrees at 8 bases. Germline V lookup: CDR1 SGHAT, CDR2 FQNNGV. The CDR3 contains 16 residues. The ends lost 2 bases at V and 0 bases at J; junction bases unmatched: 6. Written as DNA, the CDR3 is TGTGCCAGCAGCTTAATACAGGGGGAACTCTCCTACGAGCAGTACGTC. This sequence encodes CASSLIQGELSYEQYV.

This CDR3 reads CSAVAGDRGWNTEAFF. CDR3 bases: TGCAGCGCCGTCGCAGGGGACAGGGGATGGAACACTGAAGCTTTCTTT. This chain uses TRBV29-1 with TRBJ1-1, with TRBD1 matching over 10 bases. The V gene end was trimmed by 7 bases and the J gene end by 1 base; junction bases not matched to a gene: 12. The CDR3 totals 16 residues. Per the germline V gene, CDR1 is SQVTM and CDR2 is ANQGSEA.

This clone was picked up one time. V usage is TRBV5-1 and J usage is TRBJ1-1, with D tentatively TRBD1 (6 bases). Germline V gene data show CDR1 as SGHRS and CDR2 as YFSETQ. CDR3 length equals 14 residues. Trimming shortened V by 1 base and J by 2 bases, and 9 bases separated the two germline ends. The CDR3 loop is CASSLSGVNTEAFF. The CDR3 region has the DNA TGCGCCAGCAGCTTGTCAGGGGTTAACACTGAAGCTTTCTTT.

The chain combines TRBV4-2 with TRBJ2-3; D not resolved. CDR1 is LGHNA, CDR2 YNFKEQ, per germline. The CDR3 sequence is 16 residues long. The V gene lost 0 bases and the J gene lost 1 base, with 11 bases spanning the gap. CDR3 residues: CASSQDLYQRTDTQYF. In DNA, the CDR3 is TGTGCCAGCAGCCAAGATCTCTACCAACGCACAGATACGCAGTATTTT.

The chain carries TRBV3-1 (or the pseudogene TRBV3-2) and TRBJ1-2, with a weak D call TRBD1 (5 bases). There are 16 residues in the CDR3. V was cut by 0 bases and J by 5 bases, with 16 bases left in between. The germline gives CDR1 LGHDT, CDR2 YNNKEL (reference sequence). The CDR3 loop is CASSQDRGRERYGYTF. DNA for the CDR3: TGTGCCAGCAGCCAAGATCGGGGGAGGGAGAGATATGGCTACACCTTC.

The rearrangement links TRBV27 to TRBJ1-1, with D possibly TRBD1 on 5 matching bases. This CDR3 region has 15 residues. Between the trimmed V and J ends, which lost 2 bases and 6 bases, there was a span of 16 bases. Germline assignment: CDR1 MNHEY and CDR2 SMNVEV (reference sequence). In nucleotides, the CDR3 is TGTGCCAGCAGTTTAACCAGGACAACACTTCCTGAAGCTTTCTTT. Translation gives CASSLTRTTLPEAFF.

This clone was counted a single time. The genes are TRBV19 and TRBJ2-3; D is uncertain. There are 16 residues in the CDR3. Deletions cut 1 base from V and 2 bases from J, with 13 bases between. CDR1 and CDR2 (germline): LNHDA, SQIVND (reference sequence). The CDR3 reads CASSIGGFSYTDTQYF. The CDR3 region has the DNA TGTGCCAGTAGTATAGGCGGTTTTAGCTACACAGATACGCAGTATTTT.

This chain joins TRBV7-9 and TRBJ2-3; TRBD2 matches 8 bases. Trimming cost V 5 bases and J 4 bases; bases outside gene matches: 5. CDR3 length: 14 amino acids. Looked up from germline, CDR1 is SEHNR and CDR2 is FQNEAQ (reference sequence). The CDR3 spells CASSPGLAPDTQYF. As DNA, the CDR3 is TGTGCCAGCAGCCCTGGACTAGCCCCAGATACGCAGTATTTT.

In this sample, this clone turned up once. This chain uses TRBV5-4 with TRBJ1-1; D is uncertain. Trimming removed 4 bases at V and 5 bases at J, with 18 bases between. The CDR3 covers 15 residues. Germline assignment: CDR1 SGHNT and CDR2 YYREEE (reference sequence). CDR3 nucleotides: TGTGCCAGCAGCCGAAATTGGGAGGGTGGGACTGAAGCTTTCTTT. Translating gives CASSRNWEGGTEAFF.

The chain uses TRBV30 and TRBJ2-7; D might be TRBD1 (5 bases). V lost 2 bases and J 4 bases, leaving 9 bases between the germline ends. CDR3 length: 12 residues. The germline V gene encodes CDR1 GTSNPN and CDR2 SVGIG (reference sequence). Written as DNA, the CDR3 is TGTGCCTGGAGTCTAAACAGGTACGAGCAGTACTTC. Its protein product is CAWSLNRYEQYF.

The chain links TRBV3-1 (or the pseudogene TRBV3-2) to TRBJ2-3; 10 nucleotides agree with TRBD1. Germline values: CDR1 LGHDT, CDR2 YNNKEL (reference sequence). The CDR3 length is 13 residues. V dropped 4 bases and J dropped 10; count of bases not matched to a gene: 5. The CDR3 loop is CASSPLGTGAQYF. The DNA for the CDR3 is TGTGCCAGCAGCCCCCTCGGGACAGGGGCGCAGTATTTT.